The clone carrying this TCR beta chain appeared a few times. What it binds is unknown. This sample is part of a study of graft-versus-host responses after intestinal transplantation. Findings and caveats of the study: Detected in recipient marrow were GvH clones, some of which were first observed in ileum or blood. Across patients carrying graft-donor T cell macrochimerism, allografts held high graft-versus-host to host-versus-graft clonal ratios.

Sequencing was performed with immunoSEQ multiplex PCR; in TCRdb, only in-frame clones are kept and a portion is missing. The sample lists approximately 86,000 clones; just under 95% were seen once. The receptor comes from a human donor who was the organ donor for an intestinal transplant. The specimen comprised unstimulated CD8+ T cells sorted from spleen or lymph node cells, sampled before transplant.

For the CDR3, the DNA is TGCAGCGTTGAGCAGGGGGCAATTCAGTACTTC. Protein: CSVEQGAIQYF. The chain joins TRBV29-1 to TRBJ2-4; 8 bases fit TRBD1. The CDR3 extends over 11 amino acids. Germline V gives CDR1 SQVTM, CDR2 ANQGSEA. The junction had 2 bases not matched to a gene; V was cut back by 3 bases and J by 10 bases.